Presented here are 16 T cell receptor beta chains from one specimen sequenced in a study of blood T cell repertoires in COVID-19. The table came from immunoSEQ multiplex PCR; TCRdb's copy has only in-frame clones and leaves some out. The repertoire holds under 250,000 clones, roughly 88% seen once, with about 6% in the top ten. Material: peripheral blood. All receptors derive from a woman over 75 with COVID-19, enrolled during active disease.

The gene calls are TRBV6-5 and TRBJ1-1, with a weak D call TRBD1 (5 bases). The CDR3 covers 13 residues. CDR1 and CDR2 (germline): MNHEY, SVGAGI. V was shortened by 6 bases and J by 2 bases, with 10 bases between the two germline ends. DNA for the CDR3: TGTGCCAGCAGCCTAGGGGTCAACACTGAAGCTTTCTTT. Translated, it gives CASSLGVNTEAFF.

The V and J genes are TRBV11-2 and TRBJ2-5; D unresolved. V lost 5 bases to trimming and J lost 2 bases, with 12 bases between them. The CDR3 consists of 14 residues. Germline lookup yields CDR1 SGHAT and CDR2 FQNNGV. The CDR3 DNA reads as TGTGCCAGCAGCCCGTCGTTCGTTCAAGAGACCCAGTACTTC. It specifies CASSPSFVQETQYF.

The V call is TRBV5-1, the J call TRBJ1-5; D gene unclear. The germline V gene has CDR1 SGHRS and CDR2 YFSETQ. This CDR3 has 13 residues. Trimming cost V 0 bases and J 10 bases, with 11 bases left between them. CDR3 residues: CASSLGRESPQHF. In DNA form, the CDR3 reads TGCGCCAGCAGCTTGGGCCGGGAGAGTCCCCAGCATTTT. The full variable domain, its missing parts supplied by reference TRBV5-1 and TRBJ1-5, is KAGVTQTPRYLIKTRGQQVTLSCSPISGHRSVSWYQQTPGQGLQFLFEYFSETQRNKGNFPGRFSGRQFSNSRSEMNVSTLELGDSALYLCASSLGRESPQHFGDGTRLSIL.

The chain is built from TRBV27 and TRBJ2-1; 11 nucleotides agree with TRBD1. V was pared by 6 bases and J by 6 bases, with 7 bases of the junction left unmatched. CDR3 length equals 15 residues. CDR1 and CDR2 from the germline V gene are MNHEY and SMNVEV (reference sequence). CDR3 sequence: CASRSGQGVINEQFF. In nucleotides, the CDR3 is TGTGCCAGCAGGTCGGGACAGGGGGTAATCAATGAGCAGTTCTTC.

The chain combines TRBV11-2 with TRBJ2-5; a possible D gene is TRBD1 (5 bases). Germline V lookup: CDR1 SGHAT, CDR2 FQNNGV. Trimming removed 5 bases from V and 7 bases from J, with 14 bases in between. The CDR3 runs 13 residues. This chain's CDR3 is CASSRSTQGTQYF. CDR3 nucleotides: TGTGCCAGCAGCCGATCAACCCAGGGGACCCAGTACTTC. The whole variable domain, filled in from reference TRBV11-2 and TRBJ2-5, reads EAGVAQSPRYKIIEKRQSVAFWCNPISGHATLYWYQQILGQGPKLLIQFQNNGVVDDSQLPKDRFSAERLKGVDSTLKIQPAKLEDSAVYLCASSRSTQGTQYFGPGTRLLVL.

CDR3 in DNA: TGTGCCAGCAGAGAGGACAGGGGGCCCACCGGGGAGCTGTTTTTT. Translating it yields CASREDRGPTGELFF. The chain joins TRBV2 to TRBJ2-2; 11 bases are a match to TRBD1. Losses at the gene ends were 6 bases for V and 4 bases for J; bases not matched to a gene: 4. The CDR3 runs 15 residues. From germline, CDR1 is SNHLY and CDR2 FYNNEI.

A few counts support this clone. V gene TRBV15 combines with J gene TRBJ2-2; tentative D call: TRBD1 (5 bases). The CDR3 covers 15 residues. Trimming cost V 1 base and J 2 bases, with 8 bases left between them. Germline V gene sequence: CDR1 LNHNV, CDR2 YYDKDF (reference sequence). CDR3 in DNA: TGTGCCACCAGCAGAGTCGGACACAACACCGGGGAGCTGTTTTTT. Translated: CATSRVGHNTGELFF.

V gene TRBV19 combines with J gene TRBJ2-3, with D possibly being TRBD2 (5 bases). Germline V gene data show CDR1 as LNHDA and CDR2 as SQIVND (reference sequence). The CDR3 covers 15 residues. V was cut by 5 bases and J by 2 bases, with 14 bases left in between. The CDR3 reads CASSLSGEYTDTQYF. The CDR3, as DNA: TGTGCCAGTAGTCTCTCCGGGGAGTACACAGATACGCAGTATTTT.

Remarks on this clone: Likely a read error: the CDR3 ends without its conserved phenylalanine or tryptophan. The DNA is left out, because the CDR3 cannot be placed on it with certainty; the CDR3 is given as TCRdb lists it. The chain employs TRBV6-1 and TRBJ1-5; TRBD1 is the table's D call, not checked against the DNA. Germline V CDR1 and CDR2: MNHNS, SASEGT. The CDR3 length equals 11 residues, ends included. The CDR3 protein is CASSEWGTVLV.

V and J are TRBV6-1 and TRBJ2-2; 8 nucleotides agree with TRBD1. The CDR3 covers 16 residues. CDR1 and CDR2 (germline): MNHNS, SASEGT. V trimming: 1 base; J trimming: 3 bases; junction bases outside the gene matches: 4. CDR3 residues: CASSEGRDRYTGELFF. The CDR3 coding sequence is TGTGCCAGCAGTGAAGGTCGGGACAGGTACACCGGGGAGCTGTTTTTT.

This chain's CDR3 is CASRIEGQGPGTQYF. For the CDR3, the DNA is TGTGCCAGTCGGATAGAAGGACAGGGGCCAGGGACGCAGTATTTT. The chain links TRBV6-5 to TRBJ2-3; 9 bases fit TRBD1. CDR1 is MNHEY, CDR2 SVGAGI, per germline. After removal of 9 bases from V and 9 bases from J, the junction contained 16 bases not matched to a gene. The CDR3 is 15 residues long.

The V gene is TRBV19, the J gene TRBJ1-1, with a possible D match to TRBD1 (6 bases). There are 14 residues in the CDR3. Trimming took 6 bases from V and 4 from J, leaving 15 bases between them. Germline CDR1 is LNHDA and CDR2 is SQIVND (reference sequence). The CDR3 region has the DNA TGTGCCAGTAGGACGAGGGGGGGATTCACTGAAGCTTTCTTT. Translating it yields CASRTRGGFTEAFF.

The chain recombines TRBV5-6 with TRBJ1-4, with D possibly being TRBD1 (5 bases). Germline V gene data show CDR1 as SGHDT and CDR2 as YYEEEE. Between the trimmed V and J ends, which lost 4 bases and 4 bases, there was a span of 14 bases. CDR3 size: 15 residues. The CDR3 reads CASSIGQVLNEKLFF. CDR3 nucleotide sequence: TGTGCCAGCAGCATAGGACAAGTCCTTAATGAAAAACTGTTTTTT.

The V gene is TRBV7-9, the J gene TRBJ1-2, with D perhaps TRBD1 (5 bases). The CDR3 extends over 16 amino acids. V lost 6 bases, J lost 6 bases, and 23 bases lay in between. CDR1 and CDR2 from the germline V gene are SEHNR and FQNEAQ (reference sequence). CDR3 protein: CASRGSVGRFRDGYTF. DNA for the CDR3: TGTGCCAGCAGGGGGTCGGTGGGCAGATTCAGGGATGGCTACACCTTC.

The chain is built from TRBV24-1 and TRBJ2-3; D is unresolved. V lost 4 bases, J lost 2 bases, and 3 bases lay in between. The CDR3 totals 12 residues. Germline V gene sequence: CDR1 KGHDR, CDR2 SFDVKD. The CDR3 region has the DNA TGTGCCACCAGTGAAGCCACAGATACGCAGTATTTT. It yields the protein CATSEATDTQYF.

The rearrangement uses TRBV7-2 and TRBJ2-2; 12 bases match TRBD2. The CDR3 runs 14 residues. The germline gives CDR1 SGHTA, CDR2 FQGNSA. Losses at the gene ends were 6 bases for V and 6 bases for J; bases not matched to a gene: 2. The CDR3 protein is CASSSSGGAGELFF. DNA for the CDR3: TGTGCCAGCAGTTCTAGCGGGGGGGCCGGGGAGCTGTTTTTT.